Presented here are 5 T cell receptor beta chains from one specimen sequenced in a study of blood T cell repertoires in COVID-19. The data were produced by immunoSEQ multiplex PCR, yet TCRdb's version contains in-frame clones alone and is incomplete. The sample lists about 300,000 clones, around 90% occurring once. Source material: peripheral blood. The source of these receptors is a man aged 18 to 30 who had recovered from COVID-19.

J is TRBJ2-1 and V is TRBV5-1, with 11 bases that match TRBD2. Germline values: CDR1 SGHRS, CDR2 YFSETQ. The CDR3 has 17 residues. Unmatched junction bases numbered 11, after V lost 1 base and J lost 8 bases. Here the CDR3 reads CASSLWGLAEGSDEQFF. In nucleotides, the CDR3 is TGCGCCAGCAGCTTGTGGGGACTAGCGGAGGGGTCGGATGAGCAGTTCTTC.

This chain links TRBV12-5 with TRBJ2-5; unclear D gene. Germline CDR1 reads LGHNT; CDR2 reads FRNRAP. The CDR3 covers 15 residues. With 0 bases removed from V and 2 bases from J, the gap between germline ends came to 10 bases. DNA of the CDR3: TGTGCTAGTGGTTTGGTACTGGCAGGACAAGAGACCCAGTACTTC. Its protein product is CASGLVLAGQETQYF.

The CDR3 loop reads CASSVVRGRDTEAFF. CDR3 sequence (DNA): TGTGCCAGCAGCGTAGTCAGGGGGCGAGACACTGAAGCTTTCTTT. This chain connects TRBV9 to TRBJ1-1, with 8 bases that match TRBD1. The V gene end was trimmed by 0 bases and the J gene end by 3 bases; junction bases not matched to a gene: 4. CDR3 size: 15 residues. Per the germline V gene, CDR1 is SGDLS and CDR2 is YYNGEE. Complete variable domain (other parts from reference TRBV9 and TRBJ1-1): DSGVTQTPKHLITATGQRVTLRCSPRSGDLSVYWYQQSLDQGLQFLIQYYNGEERAKGNILERFSAQQFPDLHSELNLSSLELGDSALYFCASSVVRGRDTEAFFGQGTRLTVV.

The DNA of the CDR3 is TGTGCCAGTAGTATGGGACAGGGGACAGCAGCTTTCTTT. Translated: CASSMGQGTAAFF. The chain joins TRBV19 to TRBJ1-1, with 10 bases identical to TRBD1. The ends lost 3 bases at V and 10 bases at J; junction bases unmatched: 5. Germline V CDR1 and CDR2: LNHDA, SQIVND (reference sequence). CDR3 length equals 13 residues.

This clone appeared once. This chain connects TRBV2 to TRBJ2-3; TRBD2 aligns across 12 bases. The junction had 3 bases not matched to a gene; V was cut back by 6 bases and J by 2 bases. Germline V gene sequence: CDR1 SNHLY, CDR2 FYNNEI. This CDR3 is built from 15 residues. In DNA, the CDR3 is TGTGCCAGCAGCGGACTAGCGGGACCCACAGATACGCAGTATTTT. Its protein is CASSGLAGPTDTQYF. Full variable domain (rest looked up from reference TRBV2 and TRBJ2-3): EPEVTQTPSHQVTQMGQEVILRCVPISNHLYFYWYRQILGQKVEFLVSFYNNEISEKSEIFDDQFSVERPDGSNFTLKIRSTKLEDSAMYFCASSGLAGPTDTQYFGPGTRLTVL.